This T cell receptor beta chain was obtained from a study of T-cell memory formation after mild COVID-19. This clonotype was detected a few times. TCRdb reanalysed the 5' RACE reads using MiXCR and keeps one entry per CDR3 protein. The table lists 35,000 to 50,000 distinct CDR3 sequences, less than 8% of them singletons. The receptor's source is an adult who had mild COVID-19 (a few samples of this study predate the infection). Cell type and time point are not known. The sample taken for sequencing was PBMCs or a T cell subset sorted from them (not recorded which).

Here the CDR3 reads CSSRRGGRTEAFF. In DNA, the CDR3 is TGCAGCAGCAGGAGAGGGGGCAGGACTGAAGCTTTCTTT. The gene calls are TRBV29-1 and TRBJ1-1, with 7 bases lining up with TRBD1. The trim removed 8 bases at V and 5 bases at J, leaving 11 bases unmatched. CDR3 size: 13 residues. CDR1 and CDR2 from the germline V gene are SQVTM and ANQGSEA.